This T cell receptor beta chain was retrieved from a study of cytomegalovirus exposure and HLA in healthy donors. In the study overall: As an earlier analysis found, roughly 180 million T cells yielded about 120 million unique TCR beta sequences.

This CDR3 has 13 residues. Germline-derived CDR1 and CDR2 are SNHLY and FYNNEI. The V and J ends lost 3 bases and 7 bases respectively, with 7 bases between them. Study-level results: There were approximately 150 TCR beta chains listed as cytomegalovirus-associated. It was reportedly the case that the classifier diagnosed cytomegalovirus status with high specificity and sensitivity.

About this clone: Its antigen is not identified.

The PCR had 60 Vbeta and 13 Jbeta primers. The repertoire was sequenced with immunoSEQ multiplex PCR; TCRdb's copy has only in-frame clones and lacks some. The repertoire has about 82,000 clones, 65% to 80% of them found once; the top ten carry under 15%. This donor lacks a recorded CMV serostatus. This chain joins TRBV2 and TRBJ1-6; D unresolved. The TCR was taken from a human donor in good health. The material sequenced was PBMCs. CDR3 residues: CASSDWENSPLHF. The CDR3 DNA is TGTGCCAGCAGTGATTGGGAGAATTCACCCCTCCACTTT.